The sequence of this T cell receptor beta chain was determined in a study of shared clonotypes between healthy human individuals. Details on this clone: Its antigen is not known.

CD4+ cells underwent separation, giving CD45RA+ naive and CD45RA-negative memory subsets. The V end was cut by 7 bases, the J end by 12 bases, with 22 bases between. The CDR3 is 14 residues long. CDR1 is MNHEY and CDR2 is SVGAGI in the germline V gene. Investigators spread the genomic DNA of each subset evenly over several immunoSEQ plates. Profiled with immunoSEQ multiplex PCR; TCRdb holds only in-frame clones, not every one. The sample has 2 million to 2.5 million clones, roughly 93% seen once. Notes on the study in general: As a rule, naive subsets had a larger estimated richness than memory subsets. Naive CD4 clonotype sharing across several donors was about 5%.

The receptor was derived from a man between 18 and 29 years old in good health. Some clones in this sample may be carry-over from other donors' samples. The sequenced sample was naive CD4+ T cells from PBMCs. Described subset: CD45RA+ positively selected. The chain has TRBV6-5 and TRBJ2-1; possible D gene TRBD1, 5 bases. CDR3 protein: CASKSPGISPRQFF. The CDR3 DNA sequence: TGTGCCAGCAAATCCCCAGGGATCTCCCCCCGGCAGTTCTTC.